Listed below are T cell receptor beta chains from one sample, sequenced in a study of cytomegalovirus exposure and HLA in healthy donors. The data were produced by immunoSEQ multiplex PCR, yet TCRdb's version contains in-frame clones alone and is incomplete. The data show 100,000 to 150,000 clones, 80% seen once. The sample comprised PBMCs. All receptors come from a man under 40 in good health and CMV-seropositive. CDR3s include the opening cysteine and the closing phenylalanine or tryptophan. Fields, in order: D gene, V gene, clone size, J gene, CDR3 protein, CDR3 DNA. D genes are given only for firm matches. Some rows mark clone size as missing; the rest say once, few, many or name a class of expanded clone.

TRBD2	TRBV19	few	TRBJ2-1	CASTLTSGGQNEQFF	TGTGCCAGTACCCTGACTAGCGGGGGGCAAAATGAGCAGTTCTTC
NA	TRBV9	NA	TRBJ1-2	CASSVNSPNYGYTF	TGTGCCAGCAGCGTTAACAGCCCAAACTATGGCTACACCTTC
TRBD2	TRBV19	NA	TRBJ2-5	CASSLVSREGETQYF	TGTGCCAGTAGCCTAGTCAGCAGGGAGGGAGAGACCCAGTACTTC
NA	TRBV9	NA	TRBJ2-1	CASSAFDEQFF	TGTGCCAGCAGCGCCTTCGATGAGCAGTTCTTC
NA	TRBV13	NA	TRBJ2-4	CASSLRDNGPLAKNIQYF	TGTGCCAGCAGCTTACGGGATAACGGACCGCTTGCCAAAAACATTCAGTACTTC
TRBD2	TRBV2	few	TRBJ2-3	CASSPLAGPSTDTQYF	TGTGCCAGCAGCCCTCTAGCGGGGCCTAGCACAGATACGCAGTATTTT
NA	TRBV19	NA	TRBJ2-7	CASSIGAQTYEQYF	TGTGCCAGTAGTATCGGAGCTCAGACCTACGAGCAGTACTTC
NA	TRBV7-9	NA	TRBJ1-3	CASSFGGLDGNTIYF	TGTGCCAGCAGCTTTGGAGGGTTGGACGGAAACACCATATATTTT
NA	TRBV7-8	NA	TRBJ1-1	CASSLDRWSGTNTEAFF	TGTGCCAGCAGCTTAGACCGTTGGTCAGGGACAAACACTGAAGCTTTCTTT
TRBD1	TRBV7-9	NA	TRBJ2-3	CASSSTGALSTDTQYF	TGTGCCAGCAGCTCGACAGGGGCGCTAAGCACAGATACGCAGTATTTT
NA	TRBV6-1	NA	TRBJ1-4	CASLGGGANEKLFF	TGTGCCAGCCTGGGGGGGGGAGCTAATGAAAAACTGTTTTTT
NA	TRBV7-3	NA	TRBJ2-7	CASSHLGGDEQYF	TGTGCCAGCAGCCACCTTGGAGGGGACGAGCAGTACTTC
TRBD1	TRBV7-2	NA	TRBJ1-1	CAEEGANTEAFF	TGTGCGGAAGAGGGGGCCAACACTGAAGCTTTCTTT
NA	TRBV6-5	NA	TRBJ1-1	CASSIPRGMNTEAFF	TGTGCCAGCAGTATACCCCGGGGAATGAACACTGAAGCTTTCTTT
TRBD1	TRBV7-6	NA	TRBJ1-2	CASSSMTGGSYGYTF	TGTGCCAGCAGCTCCATGACAGGGGGCAGCTATGGCTACACCTTC
NA	TRBV5-1	NA	TRBJ2-5	CASTGTGFLGETQYF	TGCGCCAGCACTGGCACAGGATTTTTGGGGGAGACCCAGTACTTC
NA	TRBV7-3	NA	TRBJ1-6	CASSQQTNSPLHF	TGTGCCAGCAGCCAGCAGACAAATTCACCCCTCCACTTT
NA	TRBV10-3	NA	TRBJ2-2	CAISDLDSRTGELFF	TGTGCCATCAGTGACCTGGACAGCCGCACCGGGGAGCTGTTTTTT
TRBD1	TRBV5-5	NA	TRBJ1-4	CASSIGTGVGEKLFF	TGTGCCAGCAGCATTGGGACAGGGGTTGGAGAAAAACTGTTTTTT
NA	TRBV9	NA	TRBJ2-3	CASSATGIRTDTQYF	TGTGCCAGCAGCGCCACAGGGATACGCACAGATACGCAGTATTTT
NA	TRBV5-1	few	TRBJ2-1	CASNNHEEQFF	TGCGCCAGCAACAACCATGAAGAGCAGTTCTTC
TRBD2	TRBV6-5	NA	TRBJ2-7	CASSYATSGGSYEQYF	TGTGCCAGCAGTTACGCCACTAGCGGGGGTTCCTACGAGCAGTACTTC
NA	TRBV25-1	NA	TRBJ1-1	CASSSIRGEAFF	TGTGCCAGCAGCTCGATCAGGGGTGAAGCTTTCTTT
NA	TRBV7-8	NA	TRBJ1-6	CASSLSVIYNSPLHF	TGTGCCAGCAGCTTATCAGTCATATACAATTCACCCCTCCACTTT
NA	TRBV18	NA	TRBJ2-2	CASSREAGELFF	TGTGCCAGCTCCAGGGAGGCCGGGGAGCTGTTTTTT
NA	TRBV10-3	once	TRBJ1-1	CAINPGGNTEAFF	TGTGCCATCAATCCCGGGGGGAACACTGAAGCTTTCTTT
NA	TRBV5-1	NA	TRBJ1-1	CASSLGQMNTEAFF	TGCGCCAGCAGCTTGGGACAGATGAACACTGAAGCTTTCTTT
NA	TRBV6-4	NA	TRBJ2-6	CASSDNRVGGANVLTF	TGTGCCAGCAGTGACAACCGGGTTGGTGGGGCCAACGTCCTGACTTTC
TRBD1	TRBV5-4	NA	TRBJ2-1	CASSLLGTGVNEQFF	TGTGCCAGCAGCTTGCTCGGGACAGGGGTGAATGAGCAGTTCTTC
TRBD1	TRBV29-1	NA	TRBJ2-5	CSVEGRTGQGQETQYF	TGCAGCGTTGAGGGCCGCACGGGACAGGGACAAGAGACCCAGTACTTC
NA	TRBV10-1	once	TRBJ1-2	CASSDVSTGSAGYTF	TGCGCCAGCAGTGATGTTTCGACAGGAAGCGCTGGCTACACCTTC
NA	TRBV7-8	NA	TRBJ2-5	CASRPSEETQYF	TGTGCCAGCAGACCGAGCGAAGAGACCCAGTACTTC
NA	TRBV6-6	NA	TRBJ2-3	CASTPIVGADTQYF	TGTGCCAGCACCCCGATTGTAGGGGCAGATACGCAGTATTTT
NA	TRBV12-5	NA	TRBJ2-7	CASGISDSEQYF	TGTGCTAGTGGTATCTCCGACAGCGAGCAGTACTTC
NA	TRBV7-6	NA	TRBJ2-7	CASSLEGGNSYEQYF	TGTGCCAGCAGCTTAGAGGGCGGGAACTCCTACGAGCAGTACTTC
NA	TRBV29-1	NA	TRBJ1-2	CSVEPTRVGYGYTF	TGCAGCGTTGAACCTACCAGGGTTGGCTATGGCTACACCTTC
NA	TRBV10-3	few	TRBJ1-6	CAIGAGSSYNSPLHF	TGTGCCATCGGCGCGGGGAGCTCCTATAATTCACCCCTCCACTTT
NA	TRBV7-3	NA	TRBJ2-5	CASSLDKEGGVGETQYF	TGTGCCAGCAGCTTAGATAAAGAAGGAGGGGTAGGGGAGACCCAGTACTTC
NA	TRBV20-1	NA	TRBJ2-1	CSASSYNEQFF	TGCAGTGCCTCCAGCTACAATGAGCAGTTCTTC
TRBD2	TRBV5-1	once	TRBJ2-3	CATREDGPSGARAQYF	TGCGCCACCAGGGAAGACGGCCCTAGCGGGGCCAGGGCGCAGTATTTT
NA	TRBV12-5	once	TRBJ2-5	CASGLGLAGTQYF	TGTGCTAGTGGTTTGGGCCTTGCGGGGACCCAGTACTTC
TRBD1	TRBV4-1	NA	TRBJ1-1	CASSQSGGTEAFF	TGCGCCAGCAGCCAATCAGGGGGGACTGAAGCTTTCTTT
NA	TRBV4-1	NA	TRBJ2-5	CASSQESGLRQTQYF	TGCGCCAGCAGCCAAGAGTCAGGGTTGAGACAGACCCAGTACTTC
NA	TRBV11-1	NA	TRBJ2-1	CASSTTVSSYNEQFF	TGTGCCAGCAGCACAACAGTAAGCTCCTACAATGAGCAGTTCTTC
NA	TRBV7-8	NA	TRBJ2-1	CASSLPGLVDNEQFF	TGTGCCAGCAGCTTACCAGGGCTAGTAGACAATGAGCAGTTCTTC
TRBD1	TRBV7-2	few	TRBJ1-1	CASSFRTRRGAGKAFF	TGTGCCAGCAGCTTTAGAACCCGCAGGGGGGCGGGTAAAGCTTTCTTT
TRBD1	TRBV19	NA	TRBJ2-1	CASRRDRHNEQFF	TGTGCCAGTAGACGGGACAGACACAATGAGCAGTTCTTC
TRBD1	TRBV7-8	NA	TRBJ1-4	CASSLGLDRGEGYEKLFF	TGTGCCAGCAGCTTAGGCTTGGACAGGGGCGAGGGATATGAAAAACTGTTTTTT
TRBD1	TRBV7-3	NA	TRBJ2-3	CASSLQGVGDTQYF	TGTGCCAGCAGCCTGCAGGGGGTGGGGGATACGCAGTATTTT
NA	TRBV30	NA	TRBJ2-6	CAWSGLGANVLTF	TGTGCCTGGAGTGGTCTAGGGGCCAACGTCCTGACTTTC
NA	TRBV6-5	NA	TRBJ1-1	CASSYSGGSVEAFF	TGTGCCAGCAGTTACTCGGGGGGTAGTGTTGAAGCTTTCTTT
TRBD1	TRBV2	NA	TRBJ1-6	CARGQGVNSPLHF	TGTGCCAGGGGGCAGGGGGTGAATTCACCCCTCCACTTT
TRBD1	TRBV2	NA	TRBJ2-7	CASSEDRGRMQYF	TGTGCCAGCAGTGAGGACAGGGGAAGGATGCAGTACTTC